This entry features one T cell receptor (beta chain) sequence. Its target is unknown. The data originate from a study of T cell responses to AZD1222 COVID-19 vaccine. Generated by immunoSEQ multiplex PCR, the TCRdb table keeps only in-frame clones and is missing some. The sample includes over 110,000 clones, roughly 90% of them seen just once. Overall study results and limits: Spike-specific TCR breadth rose after two AZD1222 doses, and depth rose as well. Reportedly, nearly half the spike-specific TCRs target unmutated variant regions. Donors were largely white British and mainly female; clonal diversity was possibly underestimated.

The CDR3 runs 14 residues. V lost 3 bases, J lost 4 bases, and 12 bases lay in between. Germline CDR1 KGHSH, CDR2 LQKENI. Specimen: peripheral blood, collected on day 0 of AZD1222 vaccination. This chain uses TRBV18 with TRBJ1-1, with D tentatively TRBD1 (6 bases). This receptor was taken from an adult in good health. The CDR3 loop is CASSPSGRGTEAFF. The CDR3 bases are TGTGCCAGCTCACCCTCAGGCAGGGGCACTGAAGCTTTCTTT.